The clone carrying this T cell receptor beta chain was counted at least ten times. Its antigen is not identified. The entry originates in a study of response to subunit inactivated influenza vaccine. Overall study results and limits: Each seasonal influenza vaccination recruits few new T cells, the authors suggested.

Using its own MiXCR run on the RT-PCR reads, TCRdb lists one record per CDR3 protein. The data show about 520,000 distinct CDR3 sequences, with approximately 7.7% seen just once and around 12% held by the top ten. Trimming took 7 bases from V and 1 from J, leaving 13 bases between them. CDR3 length: 14 residues. The J gene is TRBJ1-1, the V gene TRBV12-3 or TRBV12-4; no definite D call. The TCR originated in a man aged 45 to 70 who received an inactivated influenza vaccine. This specimen was PBMCs from blood, taken 23 to 25 months after vaccination. DNA for the CDR3: TGTGCCAGCAAATGGCGTCGGACGAACACTGAAGCTTTCTTT. Its translation is CASKWRRTNTEAFF.